Below are 22 T cell receptor beta chains sequenced from a single sample in a study of blood T cells in healthy people across ages. The use of a sample-barcoded 5' primer and a J-beta primer mix characterized a second PCR of roughly 6 to 11 cycles. One entry per CDR3 protein, called by TCRdb with MiXCR from the 5' RACE reads. The data hold roughly 860,000 distinct CDR3 sequences, with around 68% observed a single time. Sequenced input: blood. All receptors derive from a young man in good health.

The chain is built from TRBV4-2 and TRBJ2-2; D possibly corresponds to TRBD1 (7 bases). V was trimmed by 4 bases and J by 2 bases, leaving 17 bases between them. This CDR3 has 17 residues. Germline V gene lookup returns CDR1 LGHNA and CDR2 YNFKEQ. Here the CDR3 DNA reads TGTGCCAGCAGCCTCGGAGGGACAGCCAGTAACACCGGGGAGCTGTTTTTT. Encoded protein: CASSLGGTASNTGELFF.

This clonotype was recorded once. The chain carries TRBV4-3 and TRBJ2-3, with 7 bases fitting TRBD2. CDR3 length: 16 amino acids. The germline CDR1 and CDR2 sequences are LGHNA and YSLEER. Trimming cost V 1 base and J 4 bases; bases outside gene matches: 8. The CDR3 coding sequence is TGCGCCAGCAGCCAAGTCACGGTAGCGGGCCCAGATACGCAGTATTTT. Translated, it gives CASSQVTVAGPDTQYF.

This clonotype has just a few counts. This chain links TRBV20-1 with TRBJ1-2; 8 bases line up with TRBD1. The CDR3 totals 14 residues. Germline CDR1 and CDR2: DFQATT and SNEGSKA (reference sequence). V shed 3 bases, J shed 3 bases, and the junction held 6 bases outside the gene matches. As DNA, the CDR3 is TGCAGTGCTAGTTGGCCAGGGGGCGACTATGGCTACACCTTC. This codes for CSASWPGGDYGYTF.

The sample holds a few counts of this clonotype. The chain links TRBV4-2 to TRBJ2-3; D is perhaps TRBD1 (6 bases). CDR1 is LGHNA, CDR2 YNFKEQ, per germline. There are 14 residues in the CDR3. Trimming shortened V by 4 bases and J by 6 bases, and 14 bases separated the two germline ends. The CDR3, as DNA: TGTGCCAGCAGCCGACCTACAGGACAGGATACGCAGTATTTT. Translation gives CASSRPTGQDTQYF.

CDR3 amino acids: CASSFPRDLRDEQFF. DNA for the CDR3: TGTGCCAGCAGCTTCCCCAGGGATCTCAGGGATGAGCAGTTCTTC. The V call is TRBV5-6, the J call TRBJ2-1; TRBD1 might be the D (5 bases). Germline V gene data show CDR1 as SGHDT and CDR2 as YYEEEE. The V end lost 2 bases, the J end lost 8 bases, and 17 bases lay between the germline ends. The CDR3 has 15 amino acids.

J is TRBJ1-6 and V is TRBV20-1; D gene ambiguous. Germline-derived CDR1 and CDR2 are DFQATT and SNEGSKA (reference sequence). V shed 4 bases and J shed 6 bases, with 7 bases lying between them. CDR3 length: 12 amino acids. This chain's CDR3 is CSAIGVNSPLHF. CDR3 bases: TGCAGTGCTATCGGGGTTAATTCACCCCTCCACTTT.

This chain uses TRBV5-1 with TRBJ2-5; TRBD2 might be the D (6 bases). CDR1 is SGHRS, CDR2 YFSETQ, per germline. The V end lost 3 bases, the J end lost 7 bases, and 16 bases lay between the germline ends. The CDR3 consists of 14 residues. CDR3 loop: CASSSAGTPTTQYF. Here the CDR3 DNA reads TGCGCCAGCAGCTCGGCGGGGACCCCTACGACCCAGTACTTC.

This chain uses TRBV5-1 with TRBJ2-7, with no clear D. The germline V gene has CDR1 SGHRS and CDR2 YFSETQ. The length of the CDR3 is 14 residues. The V and J ends lost 1 base and 0 bases respectively, with 8 bases between them. The CDR3 loop reads CASSLSSSSYEQYF. The DNA for the CDR3 is TGCGCCAGCAGCTTGTCTTCGAGCTCCTACGAGCAGTACTTC.

This clonotype was recorded once. This chain joins TRBV5-1 and TRBJ2-7; maybe TRBD2 (5 bases). Deletions cut 0 bases from V and 5 bases from J, with 9 bases between. Germline V gene data show CDR1 as SGHRS and CDR2 as YFSETQ. The length of the CDR3 is 13 residues. The CDR3 nucleotides read TGCGCCAGCAGCTTGGGACTACACAACGAGCAGTACTTC. Residues: CASSLGLHNEQYF.

The V gene is TRBV13, the J gene TRBJ2-3; TRBD2 matches 14 bases. The CDR3 has 18 residues. V lost 5 bases to trimming and J lost 0 bases; unmatched junction nucleotides: 7. The germline V gene has CDR1 PRHDT and CDR2 FYEKMQ (reference sequence). The CDR3 spells CASSPGLAGGQSTDTQYF. The CDR3 nucleotides read TGTGCCAGCAGCCCTGGACTAGCGGGGGGCCAAAGCACAGATACGCAGTATTTT.

CDR3 DNA sequence: TGTGCCAGCGGGGATGGGGGAGGAGATGGCTACACCTTC. This encodes CASGDGGGDGYTF. This sequence joins TRBV7-9 and TRBJ1-2; D is possibly TRBD1 (5 bases). Germline V gives CDR1 SEHNR, CDR2 FQNEAQ (reference sequence). This CDR3 region has 13 residues. The V and J ends lost 8 bases and 6 bases respectively, with 16 bases between them.

This chain joins TRBV2 and TRBJ2-7; D call uncertain. Per germline, CDR1 SNHLY and CDR2 FYNNEI. V dropped 6 bases and J dropped 3 bases, with 15 bases sitting between them. The CDR3 loop spans 14 amino acids. CDR3 amino acids: CASRWTDSRYEQYF. CDR3 bases: TGTGCCAGCAGGTGGACCGACTCTCGCTACGAGCAGTACTTC. Based on the CDR3 plus reference TRBV2 and TRBJ2-7, the full variable domain is EPEVTQTPSHQVTQMGQEVILRCVPISNHLYFYWYRQILGQKVEFLVSFYNNEISEKSEIFDDQFSVERPDGSNFTLKIRSTKLEDSAMYFCASRWTDSRYEQYFGPGTRLTVT.

The chain has TRBV6-1 and TRBJ1-1; D is ambiguous. Between the trimmed V and J ends, which lost 0 bases and 1 base, there was a span of 3 bases. The CDR3 extends over 13 amino acids. Germline lookup yields CDR1 MNHNS and CDR2 SASEGT. The CDR3 loop is CASSEAENTEAFF. The CDR3 DNA reads TGTGCCAGCAGTGAAGCAGAGAACACTGAAGCTTTCTTT.

The J gene is TRBJ2-1, the V gene TRBV20-1, with 8 bases fitting TRBD2. Germline V gives CDR1 DFQATT, CDR2 SNEGSKA (reference sequence). V lost 0 bases to trimming and J lost 10 bases; unmatched junction nucleotides: 11. The CDR3 covers 15 residues. The DNA for the CDR3 is TGCAGTGCTAGAGAAGGTCGGGGGGGGTCCATCGAGCAGTTCTTC. It specifies CSAREGRGGSIEQFF.

CDR3 nucleotide sequence: TGCAGCGTCGGTACCCAAGGGCAGTTCTTC. It encodes CSVGTQGQFF. V is TRBV29-1 and J is TRBJ2-1; D gene ambiguous. The CDR3 length is 10 residues. V lost 6 bases to trimming and J lost 12 bases, with 12 bases between them. The germline gives CDR1 SQVTM, CDR2 ANQGSEA.

This clonotype appeared a single time. V gene TRBV20-1 combines with J gene TRBJ2-7; D is unclear. The V and J ends lost 1 base and 1 base respectively, with 11 bases between them. CDR1 is DFQATT, CDR2 SNEGSKA, per germline (reference sequence). CDR3 length: 14 amino acids. CDR3: CSARAPDGSYEQYF. CDR3 in DNA: TGCAGTGCTAGAGCCCCTGACGGTTCCTACGAGCAGTACTTC.

This rearrangement joins TRBV29-1 to TRBJ2-1; 9 bases match TRBD1. The germline V gene has CDR1 SQVTM and CDR2 ANQGSEA. This CDR3 region has 13 residues. Trimming cost V 8 bases and J 5 bases; bases outside gene matches: 7. CDR3 coding DNA: TGCAGCACCCGGGACAGGGCGCACAATGAGCAGTTCTTC. As protein: CSTRDRAHNEQFF.

This rearrangement joins TRBV5-1 to TRBJ1-1, with 11 bases that match TRBD1. J lost 0 bases, V lost 1 base, and 14 bases had no gene match. Germline V CDR1 and CDR2: SGHRS, YFSETQ. This CDR3 region has 20 residues. CDR3 bases: TGCGCCAGCAGCTTGTCCGGGACAGGGGGACGTGGGGCTATGAACACTGAAGCTTTCTTT. This translates into CASSLSGTGGRGAMNTEAFF.

The chain has TRBV20-1 and TRBJ2-5; TRBD1 matches at 8 bases. The DNA end favors TRBJ2-7, so the J call may be wrong. The CDR3 loop spans 13 amino acids. Germline V CDR1 and CDR2: DFQATT, SNEGSKA (reference sequence). CDR3 in DNA: TGCAGTGCTCACTCAGGGGGCGGTTACGAGCAGTACTTC. This codes for CSAHSGGGYEQYF.

This chain connects TRBV9 to TRBJ2-3; TRBD2 is a possible D gene (6 bases). V shed 0 bases and J shed 2 bases, with 13 bases lying between them. This CDR3 has 16 residues. Germline loops: CDR1 SGDLS, CDR2 YYNGEE. DNA of the CDR3: TGTGCCAGCAGCGTAGGTGCGGGGCTTCCCACAGATACGCAGTATTTT. Translated: CASSVGAGLPTDTQYF.

The chain carries TRBV27 and TRBJ2-3; 8 nucleotides align to TRBD2. The V gene end was trimmed by 1 base and the J gene end by 2 bases; junction bases not matched to a gene: 2. The CDR3 has 15 amino acids. The germline V gene encodes CDR1 MNHEY and CDR2 SMNVEV (reference sequence). CDR3 nucleotides: TGTGCCAGCAGTTTATACGGACTAGCCACAGATACGCAGTATTTT. Protein: CASSLYGLATDTQYF.

This sequence joins TRBV2 and TRBJ2-1; 8 positions agree with TRBD2. The CDR3 runs to 12 residues. The germline gives CDR1 SNHLY, CDR2 FYNNEI. V shed 7 bases and J 10 bases; nucleotides not matched to a gene: 6. CDR3 residues: CASNGGAGEQFF. The CDR3 DNA sequence: TGTGCCAGCAACGGGGGGGCCGGGGAGCAGTTCTTC.